Listed below are T cell receptor beta chains from one sample, sequenced in a study of cytomegalovirus exposure and HLA in healthy donors. The protocol was immunoSEQ multiplex PCR, while the TCRdb copy is restricted to in-frame clones and leaves out a portion. In the table there are about 210,000 clones, approximately 80% of which are singletons. Input material: PBMCs. Receptors were obtained from a young man in good health and CMV-seronegative. CDR3s include the opening cysteine and the closing phenylalanine or tryptophan. The order of the fields is clone size, D gene, J gene, V gene, CDR3 DNA, CDR3 protein. A D gene is named only where the DNA matches it firmly. Some rows have no size entry. The others give once, few or many, or a class for an expanded clone.

.,.,TRBJ1-2,TRBV28,TGTGCCAGCAGTGGGGTTCTGGGGGCGCCTGGTGGCTACACCTTC,CASSGVLGAPGGYTF
.,TRBD1,TRBJ2-7,TRBV11-2,TGTGCCAGCAGCCTCACCGGGACAGTGACGTCCTACGAGCAGTACTTC,CASSLTGTVTSYEQYF
.,.,TRBJ2-5,TRBV7-6,TGTGCCAGCAGCGCAAGGGGGAAGGAGACCCAGTACTTC,CASSARGKETQYF
.,.,TRBJ2-1,TRBV4-3,TGCGCCAGCAGCCAAGAGCGGGGCAATGAGCAGTTCTTC,CASSQERGNEQFF
few,TRBD2,TRBJ2-7,TRBV19,TGTGCCAGTAGTATGTTCGGCAGCGGGACTTCCTACGAGCAGTACTTC,CASSMFGSGTSYEQYF
.,TRBD2,TRBJ2-5,TRBV6-1,TGTGCCAGCAGTGCAAGAGCGGGGTACCAAGAGACCCAGTACTTC,CASSARAGYQETQYF
.,.,TRBJ2-5,TRBV7-2,TGTGCCAGCAGCTCAGGTTCGCTATCCCAAGAGACCCAGTACTTC,CASSSGSLSQETQYF
.,TRBD1,TRBJ2-7,TRBV2,TGTGCCAGCGGGGACAGGCTTTCCTACGAGCAGTACTTC,CASGDRLSYEQYF
.,.,TRBJ1-4,TRBV6-1,TGTGCCAGCAGTGAAACTAGGGATAGGGCTAATGAAAAACTGTTTTTT,CASSETRDRANEKLFF
.,TRBD2,TRBJ2-1,TRBV7-9,TGTGCCAGCAGCCAACCCTCGTTAACTAGCGGGGCAAATGAGCAGTTCTTC,CASSQPSLTSGANEQFF
.,.,TRBJ1-3,TRBV28,TGTGCCAGCAGTTTCACAGGGAGCCCCGGAAACACCATATATTTT,CASSFTGSPGNTIYF
.,.,TRBJ2-1,TRBV5-1,TGCGCCAGCAGCTTGGGGGCTAACAATGAGCAGTTCTTC,CASSLGANNEQFF
once,.,TRBJ2-2,TRBV28,TGTGCCAGCAGTTTTGGACACCCGCGTGGGTACACCGGGGAGCTGTTTTTT,CASSFGHPRGYTGELFF
few,TRBD2,TRBJ2-1,TRBV5-1,TGCGCCAGCAAGTCCATTCCGGGACTAGAATGGAATGAGCAGTTCTTC,CASKSIPGLEWNEQFF
.,TRBD1,TRBJ1-4,TRBV20-1,TGCAGTGCTGGGACAGGAGAAAAACTGTTTTTT,CSAGTGEKLFF
.,.,TRBJ1-2,TRBV7-2,TGTGCCAGCAGCTCCCCCCGACAGGACCTAAACTATGGCTACACCTTC,CASSSPRQDLNYGYTF
.,.,TRBJ1-1,TRBV28,TGTGCCAGCAGTTTACCCGACACTGAAGCTTTCTTT,CASSLPDTEAFF
.,.,TRBJ1-4,TRBV7-9,TGTGCCAGCAGCTTATCTTTCGGTGGGCAGGGAAGAGAAAAACTGTTTTTT,CASSLSFGGQGREKLFF
few,.,TRBJ1-1,TRBV11-2,TGTGCCAGCAGCTTCCGGGTGGAGAGTGAAGCTTTCTTT,CASSFRVESEAFF
.,TRBD2,TRBJ2-1,TRBV19,TGTGCCAGTGGGACTCTAGCGGGGGGGTACAATGAGCAGTTCTTC,CASGTLAGGYNEQFF
.,.,TRBJ2-7,TRBV25-1,TGTGCCAGCAGTGTCCGGGGACTTCCCTACGAGCAGTACTTC,CASSVRGLPYEQYF
.,TRBD1,TRBJ1-3,TRBV18,TGTGCCAGCTCACCGACAGGGGCTGGAAACACCATATATTTT,CASSPTGAGNTIYF
.,TRBD1,TRBJ1-2,TRBV2,TGTGCCAGCAGTCCCGGACAGGGCTCCTATGGCTACACCTTC,CASSPGQGSYGYTF
.,.,TRBJ2-5,TRBV19,TGTGCCAGTTCAAAGCTCGGGGAGTGGAAAGAGACCCAGTACTTC,CASSKLGEWKETQYF
few,TRBD2,TRBJ2-5,TRBV4-2,TGTGCCAGCAGCCAAGCCCCTACCGGGACTAGCGTGGCAGGTACCCAGTACTTC,CASSQAPTGTSVAGTQYF
.,.,TRBJ2-1,TRBV28,TGTGCCAGCAGTTTTGGAGTCTCCTACAATGAGCAGTTCTTC,CASSFGVSYNEQFF
.,TRBD1,TRBJ2-7,TRBV27,TGTGCCAGCAGTTTATCCGGGACAGCCTACGAGCAGTACTTC,CASSLSGTAYEQYF
.,TRBD1,TRBJ1-4,TRBV5-1,TGCGCCAGCAGCAGTGACAGGGGGCGAGACGAAAAACTGTTTTTT,CASSSDRGRDEKLFF
.,TRBD1,TRBJ1-3,TRBV5-1,TGCGCCACCATCACACAGGGGCCTCCTGGAAACACCATATATTTT,CATITQGPPGNTIYF
.,.,TRBJ1-3,TRBV5-1,TGCGCCAGCAGGCCCTTGGTCGCGAGCTCTGGAAACACCATATATTTT,CASRPLVASSGNTIYF
.,.,TRBJ2-1,TRBV6-5,TGTGCCAGCATTTCGGGTAACTCCTACAATGAGCAGTTCTTC,CASISGNSYNEQFF
.,.,TRBJ1-1,TRBV7-8,TGTGCCAGCAGCTGGGGGGGCGGCACTGAAGCTTTCTTT,CASSWGGGTEAFF
.,TRBD1,TRBJ1-6,TRBV28,TGTGCCAGCAGCTCGACAGGGATTGACTTACCCCTCCACTTT,CASSSTGIDLPLHF
.,.,TRBJ2-5,TRBV9,TGTGCCAGCAGCCCTCAGGGGTATCGTGGACAAGAGACCCAGTACTTC,CASSPQGYRGQETQYF
.,.,TRBJ2-1,TRBV4-1,TGCGCCAGCAGCTCCGGGAGCCCGCGCGACAATGAGCAGTTCTTC,CASSSGSPRDNEQFF
.,.,TRBJ1-2,TRBV5-6,TGTGCCAGCCATACAGGGTCCTATGGCTACACCTTC,CASHTGSYGYTF
.,.,TRBJ1-2,TRBV2,TGTGCCAGCAGCACAGATAACTATGGCTACACCTTC,CASSTDNYGYTF
.,.,TRBJ2-7,TRBV11-2,TGTGCCAGCAGAGATAGCAGAACCTACGAGCAGTACTTC,CASRDSRTYEQYF
.,TRBD2,TRBJ2-5,TRBV5-6,TGTGCCAGCAGCTTGGTTTTAGCGGGGCAAGAGACCCAGTACTTC,CASSLVLAGQETQYF
.,TRBD1,TRBJ1-3,TRBV18,TGTGCCAGCTCACCACCCTCCAGGGGGGACGGAAACACCATATATTTT,CASSPPSRGDGNTIYF
.,.,TRBJ1-4,TRBV6-5,TGTGCCAGCAGTTATCCGACAGATACAAATGAAAAACTGTTTTTT,CASSYPTDTNEKLFF
.,TRBD2,TRBJ2-1,TRBV18,TGTGCCAGCTCTGAGTCGGGGGGGCCCTACAATGAGCAGTTCTTC,CASSESGGPYNEQFF
.,TRBD1,TRBJ2-7,TRBV27,TGTGCCAGCAGTTTAACCGGGACAGGGGCCTACGAGCAGTACTTC,CASSLTGTGAYEQYF
.,.,TRBJ2-7,TRBV4-1,TGCGCCAGCAGCCGAGCAGGGGGGCCCCCCTACGAGCAGTACTTC,CASSRAGGPPYEQYF
few,.,TRBJ1-2,TRBV9,TGTGCCAGCAGCGTAGGTGAGGGGAGGCCCTATGGCTACACCTTC,CASSVGEGRPYGYTF
.,.,TRBJ2-7,TRBV5-1,TGCGCCAGCAGTCCCGGCCAAGGGGGAAGGTACGAGCAGTACTTC,CASSPGQGGRYEQYF
.,.,TRBJ2-7,TRBV19,TGTGCCAGTAGTATACCAGGCGACAGTTCGAGCTACGAGCAGTACTTC,CASSIPGDSSSYEQYF
.,TRBD2,TRBJ2-3,TRBV11-3,TGTGCCAGCAGCATTGGGACTAGCCCAGATACGCAGTATTTT,CASSIGTSPDTQYF
.,TRBD1,TRBJ1-1,TRBV5-1,TGCGCCAGCAGCTTGGCCACGGGACAGTATGAAGCTTTCTTT,CASSLATGQYEAFF
.,TRBD2,TRBJ2-2,TRBV7-9,TGTGCCAGCAGCCTGGGACTAGCGGGGGCCGACGGGGAGCTGTTTTTT,CASSLGLAGADGELFF
.,.,TRBJ2-2,TRBV6-5,TGTGCCAGCAGAACAGGGAGAACCGGGGAGCTGTTTTTT,CASRTGRTGELFF
.,.,TRBJ1-1,TRBV28,TGTGCCAGCACACCCTGGGGCAGGGAGAACACTGAAGCTTTCTTT,CASTPWGRENTEAFF
.,TRBD1,TRBJ1-2,TRBV10-3,TGTGCCATCTCTGAAAATATAGGGGGCGCATATGGCTACACCTTC,CAISENIGGAYGYTF
few,.,TRBJ2-1,TRBV15,TGTGCCACCAGCAGAGATGGGGGGGGCCTGGACAATGAGCAGTTCTTC,CATSRDGGGLDNEQFF
few,.,TRBJ1-1,TRBV7-9,TGTGCCAGCAGCTTAGGGGGCTTCACTGAAGCTTTCTTT,CASSLGGFTEAFF
few,.,TRBJ1-5,TRBV19,TGTGCCAGTAGTGCCCCCAGGGGAGGGAGCTATAATCGGCAGCCCCAGCATTTT,CASSAPRGGSYNRQPQHF
.,.,TRBJ1-2,TRBV19,TGTGCCAGTAGTATCGGGTATAACTATGGCTACACCTTC,CASSIGYNYGYTF
.,.,TRBJ2-3,TRBV6-1,TGTGCCAGCAGTTCCACAGGACAGCCCACAGATACGCAGTATTTT,CASSSTGQPTDTQYF
.,.,TRBJ1-1,TRBV7-9,TGTGCCAGCAGGCCTCTCCCCGCGGCTTTCTTT,CASRPLPAAFF
.,.,TRBJ2-3,TRBV4-3,TGCGCCAGCAGCCAAAGTGGGGCCAGCACAGATACGCAGTATTTT,CASSQSGASTDTQYF